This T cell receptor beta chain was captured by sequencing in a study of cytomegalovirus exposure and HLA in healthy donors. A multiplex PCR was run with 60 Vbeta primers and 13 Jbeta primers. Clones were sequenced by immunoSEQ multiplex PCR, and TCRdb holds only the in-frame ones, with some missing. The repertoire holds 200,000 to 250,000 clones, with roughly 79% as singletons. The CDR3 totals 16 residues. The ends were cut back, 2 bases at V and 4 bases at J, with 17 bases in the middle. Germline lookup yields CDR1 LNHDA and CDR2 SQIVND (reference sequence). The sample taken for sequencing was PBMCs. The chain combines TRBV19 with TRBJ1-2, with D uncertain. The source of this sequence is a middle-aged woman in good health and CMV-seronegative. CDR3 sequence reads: CASSIITGSDAYGYTF. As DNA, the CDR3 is TGTGCCAGTAGTATAATCACGGGGAGTGATGCCTATGGCTACACCTTC.